This is a list of T cell receptor beta chains from one sample in a study of early stage breast cancer tumors. Measured with immunoSEQ multiplex PCR; TCRdb has only the in-frame clones, and not every one. The sample holds more than 13,000 clones; 75% to 85% are singletons and the top ten take 7.5% to 9%. The sequenced sample consisted of normal breast tissue next to the tumor. The receptors come from a person in their fifties with breast cancer. Both conserved end residues are trimmed from each CDR3. Fields, in order: J gene, V gene, CDR3 protein.

J gene: TRBJ2-1
V gene: TRBV10-2
CDR3 protein: ASRLAGLMNEQF

J gene: TRBJ2-1
V gene: TRBV7-6
CDR3 protein: ASSRGQGQNNEQF

J gene: TRBJ2-1
V gene: TRBV7-8
CDR3 protein: ASSLVTRGMSSYNEQF

J gene: TRBJ1-4
V gene: TRBV27
CDR3 protein: ASSFTGRRKLF

J gene: TRBJ2-1
V gene: TRBV28
CDR3 protein: ASSLSSGGQGRDEQF

J gene: TRBJ2-1
V gene: TRBV7-9
CDR3 protein: ASRRNSLFDEQF

J gene: TRBJ1-1
V gene: TRBV6-5
CDR3 protein: ASSYSGTGGYGAF

J gene: TRBJ2-7
V gene: TRBV7-2
CDR3 protein: ASSRIWPSYEQY

J gene: TRBJ1-2
V gene: TRBV2
CDR3 protein: ASSEIRQVVGYT

J gene: TRBJ1-5
V gene: TRBV5-6
CDR3 protein: ASSLNRAQPQH

J gene: TRBJ1-1
V gene: TRBV25-1
CDR3 protein: ASSAYRAGTEAF

J gene: TRBJ2-5
V gene: TRBV4-3
CDR3 protein: ASSLFSGTGSETQY

J gene: TRBJ2-5
V gene: TRBV18
CDR3 protein: ASSPDRVAQETQY

J gene: TRBJ2-5
V gene: TRBV7-9
CDR3 protein: ASSVGTAQY

J gene: TRBJ2-1
V gene: TRBV5-6
CDR3 protein: ASSVGTGKHEQF

J gene: TRBJ2-3
V gene: TRBV9
CDR3 protein: ASSALAAFGTDTQY

J gene: TRBJ2-1
V gene: TRBV18
CDR3 protein: ASSPGQGWYEQF

J gene: TRBJ1-4
V gene: TRBV4-1
CDR3 protein: ASSQRGPGEETTNEKLF

J gene: TRBJ2-5
V gene: TRBV29-1
CDR3 protein: SVETQGETQY

J gene: TRBJ2-7
V gene: TRBV4-1
CDR3 protein: ASSQHKGTQDYEQY

J gene: TRBJ1-5
V gene: TRBV28
CDR3 protein: ASSFGGSNQPQH

J gene: TRBJ1-1
V gene: TRBV28
CDR3 protein: ASSWVGGQSLAF

J gene: TRBJ2-5
V gene: TRBV6-6
CDR3 protein: AILGGEETQY

J gene: TRBJ1-5
V gene: TRBV5-1
CDR3 protein: ASSRGGDSNQPQH

J gene: TRBJ1-4
V gene: TRBV11-2
CDR3 protein: ASREGQGNEKLF

J gene: TRBJ1-4
V gene: TRBV2
CDR3 protein: ASYRGATNEKLF

J gene: TRBJ1-2
V gene: TRBV7-2
CDR3 protein: ASSGLAAANYGYT

J gene: TRBJ2-3
V gene: TRBV7-2
CDR3 protein: ASSLGGGSGDTQY

J gene: TRBJ2-7
V gene: TRBV5-1
CDR3 protein: ASGNSGDEQY

J gene: TRBJ2-5
V gene: TRBV28
CDR3 protein: ASSLSLGRRNKETQY

J gene: TRBJ1-5
V gene: TRBV11-2
CDR3 protein: ASSLEQGNQPQH

J gene: TRBJ2-1
V gene: TRBV5-1
CDR3 protein: ASSLEEAGGAQF

J gene: TRBJ1-1
V gene: TRBV18
CDR3 protein: ASSPPDRAGGTEAF

J gene: TRBJ2-2
V gene: TRBV28
CDR3 protein: ASSHLSGGALTGELF

J gene: TRBJ2-1
V gene: TRBV9
CDR3 protein: ASSADLGRGSSYNEQF

J gene: TRBJ1-1
V gene: TRBV27
CDR3 protein: ASRPVGTANTEAF

J gene: TRBJ2-1
V gene: TRBV4-2
CDR3 protein: ASSQDRGANEQF

J gene: TRBJ2-3
V gene: TRBV9
CDR3 protein: ASSVEGQGTRTDTQY

J gene: TRBJ2-3
V gene: TRBV28
CDR3 protein: ASSPGYRGTDTQY

J gene: TRBJ2-7
V gene: TRBV10-1
CDR3 protein: ASSESWYSEQY

J gene: TRBJ2-7
V gene: TRBV10-3
CDR3 protein: AISESQGRRPYEQY

J gene: TRBJ2-2
V gene: TRBV6-5
CDR3 protein: ASSPAGGNTGELF

J gene: TRBJ2-7
V gene: TRBV5-1
CDR3 protein: ASSLGQGSAEQY

J gene: TRBJ1-3
V gene: TRBV4-3
CDR3 protein: ASSQALTRGNTIY

J gene: TRBJ2-1
V gene: TRBV12-2
CDR3 protein: ASRLARWLAGWEQF

J gene: TRBJ1-5
V gene: TRBV11-2
CDR3 protein: ASSLNRGGNQPQH

J gene: TRBJ1-6
V gene: TRBV6-4
CDR3 protein: ASSPSGGQNSPLH

J gene: TRBJ2-3
V gene: TRBV10-3
CDR3 protein: ATGQGGLTDTQY

J gene: TRBJ1-4
V gene: TRBV5-1
CDR3 protein: ASSLSGAGANEKLF

J gene: TRBJ2-7
V gene: TRBV5-1
CDR3 protein: ASSPTVRAEQY

J gene: TRBJ1-1
V gene: TRBV4-3
CDR3 protein: ASSQDLGQGTEAF

J gene: TRBJ1-1
V gene: TRBV5-1
CDR3 protein: ASSLSQGSTEAF